These 8 T cell receptor beta chains were all obtained from the same sample, sequenced in a study of T cell repertoires in cytomegalovirus infection (dated by TCRdb to between 2017 and 2020). This specimen's treatment or condition label, interpreted: in vitro stimulation with specific CMV peptide epitopes to enrich CMV-specific T cells. Sequencing relied on an Illumina HiSeq 1500. Using fastp trimming at Q25 and MiXCR clonotype assembly, TCRdb reanalyzed the public sequencing data and kept in-frame beta chains. Entries that share a CDR3 protein sequence are merged under the most common genes and DNA. The sample records tens of thousands of distinct CDR3 sequences, roughly a quarter of which are singletons. The biggest ten clones account for about 50% of the sample. Their antigen targets remain unknown. Sample: CD8+ T cells from cultured PBMCs, taken from culture after CMV antigen stimulation. Every receptor here comes from a human donor in good health (CMV status not recorded). Some clones in this sample may be carry-over from other donors' samples.

In the case of this clonotype: One base away lies a much larger clone, so this may be a sequencing read error. The chain has TRBV6-5 and TRBJ1-1; possibly TRBD1 for D (5 bases). The CDR3 sequence is 13 residues long. Per the germline V gene, CDR1 is MNHEY and CDR2 is SVGAGI. V shed 10 bases and J shed 4 bases, with 16 bases lying between them. The CDR3 DNA reads TGTGCCAACAGGCCAGGGAGGAGCACTGAAGCTTTCTTT. This translates into CANRPGRSTEAFF.

The sample holds many counts of this clonotype. J is TRBJ2-3 and V is TRBV7-2, with D perhaps TRBD2 (5 bases). The CDR3 runs to 17 residues. CDR1 SGHTA and CDR2 FQGNSA come from the germline V gene. The V end lost 5 bases, the J end lost 0 bases, and 18 bases lay between the germline ends. Here the CDR3 reads CASSRPMEGSSTDTQYF. The CDR3, as DNA: TGTGCCAGCAGCCGCCCGATGGAAGGGAGTAGCACAGATACGCAGTATTTT.

The chain employs TRBV11-2 and TRBJ1-1; D possibly corresponds to TRBD1 (6 bases). Germline values: CDR1 SGHAT, CDR2 FQNNGV. Deletions cut 2 bases from V and 4 bases from J, with 17 bases between. This CDR3 contains 16 residues. The CDR3 spells CASSLWGTQISTEAFF. For the CDR3, the DNA is TGTGCCAGCAGCTTATGGGGGACACAGATAAGCACTGAAGCTTTCTTT.

This clonotype was observed a handful of times. This sequence joins TRBV6-2 or TRBV6-3 and TRBJ1-4, with no clear D. The CDR3 contains 14 residues. Trimming stripped 4 bases from V and 4 bases from J, with 10 bases between. Looked up from germline, CDR1 is MNHEY and CDR2 is SVGEGT. The CDR3 DNA reads as TGTGCCAGCAGTTTCCAGGCGCTTAATGAAAAACTGTTTTTT. Protein sequence: CASSFQALNEKLFF.

This clonotype appeared many times. The chain employs TRBV12-3 or TRBV12-4 and TRBJ2-7, with 9 bases lining up with TRBD2. This CDR3 is built from 15 residues. The V segment lost 7 bases and the J segment 3 bases; nucleotides outside the gene matches: 10. The CDR3 DNA follows: TGTGCCAGCACCTGGACTAGCGCTCCTCACTACGAGCAGTACTTC. Amino acid sequence: CASTWTSAPHYEQYF.

V and J are TRBV2 and TRBJ1-6, with D possibly being TRBD1 (5 bases). In germline, CDR1 is SNHLY, CDR2 FYNNEI. Trimming cost V 4 bases and J 6 bases, with 16 bases left between them. The CDR3 spans 16 residues. This CDR3 is CASSAMRQGVNSPLHF. The DNA of the CDR3 is TGTGCCAGCAGTGCTATGCGGCAGGGAGTTAATTCACCCCTCCACTTT.

The rearrangement uses TRBV5-6 and TRBJ2-2; TRBD1 matches at 7 bases. Losses at the gene ends were 2 bases for V and 2 bases for J; bases not matched to a gene: 3. Germline-derived CDR1 and CDR2 are SGHDT and YYEEEE. This CDR3 contains 15 residues. The CDR3 DNA reads TGTGCCAGCAGCTTCGGGGACAGAAACACCGGGGAGCTGTTTTTT. Its protein is CASSFGDRNTGELFF.

V gene TRBV20-1 combines with J gene TRBJ2-6, with 7 bases identical to TRBD1. The V gene end was trimmed by 6 bases and the J gene end by 0 bases; junction bases not matched to a gene: 11. This CDR3 comprises 17 residues. In germline, CDR1 is DFQATT, CDR2 SNEGSKA (reference sequence). CDR3 sequence: CSASGWDRSSGANVLTF. The CDR3, as DNA: TGCAGTGCATCAGGATGGGACAGAAGCTCTGGGGCCAACGTCCTGACTTTC.